This T cell receptor (beta chain) was found in a study of lymphopenia after photon versus proton radiotherapy. Regarding the study as a whole: Survival link was tested only in deceased patients; proton benefit remains a possibility. Oligoclonal CD8+ Temra expansion after nadir drove photon patients' diversity drop. Relative stability marked proton patients; photon patients lost diversity and naive cells.

As concerns this clone: The antigen is undetermined.

Libraries were prepared by immunoSEQ multiplex PCR; TCRdb keeps only in-frame clonotypes and omits some of them. The sample consists of roughly 76,000 clones, around 92% of them appearing once. The CDR3 is 20 amino acids. J was trimmed by 1 base and V by 3 bases; bases with no gene match: 18. The germline V gene encodes CDR1 KGHSH and CDR2 LQKENI. This sequence was found in a middle-aged woman with cholangiocarcinoma. The sample was peripheral blood, taken from a patient treated with photon-based radiotherapy. The chain has TRBV18 and TRBJ1-1, with TRBD1 identical over 9 bases. The CDR3 coding sequence is TGTGCCAGCTCACCGACAATGGGGGACAGGGTCTCGTTAAAGAACACTGAAGCTTTCTTT. It encodes CASSPTMGDRVSLKNTEAFF.